The clone carrying this TCR beta chain was observed a few times. TCRdb passed the RT-PCR reads through MiXCR, listing each CDR3 protein once. The table records tens of thousands of distinct CDR3 sequences, 5% of them present only once. These data are taken from a study of patients and donors after allogeneic stem cell transplantation. This CDR3 is built from 16 residues. V dropped 1 base and J dropped 5; count of bases not matched to a gene: 9. Germline-derived CDR1 and CDR2 are LNHDA and SQIVND (reference sequence). This TCR came from a human donor who was either an allogeneic HSCT recipient or a stem cell or donor lymphocyte infusion donor (not recorded which). It is not recorded whose cells these are; they may come from a transplant donor. Sequencing was performed on blood, either unsorted or a sorted T cell fraction (not recorded which). The rearrangement links TRBV19 to TRBJ2-5, with TRBD2 matching 8 bases. For the CDR3, the DNA is TGTGCCAGTAGTATAGCACCAGCGGGAGCTGGTGAGACCCAGTACTTC. This encodes CASSIAPAGAGETQYF. The variable domain in full, with the rest retrieved from reference TRBV19 and TRBJ2-5, is DGGITQSPKYLFRKEGQNVTLSCEQNLNHDAMYWYRQDPGQGLRLIYYSQIVNDFQKGDIAEGYSVSREKKESFPLTVTSAQKNPTAFYLCASSIAPAGAGETQYFGPGTRLLVL.